Listed below are T cell receptor beta chains from one sample, sequenced in a study of blood T cell repertoires in COVID-19. This table comes from immunoSEQ multiplex PCR, and its TCRdb copy is limited to in-frame clones, with some not included. The sample has approximately 130,000 clones, approximately 82% seen once. The specimen was peripheral blood. The origin of the receptors is a man in his forties with active or convalescent COVID-19. The CDR3 runs from the conserved cysteine through the conserved F or W.

j_call v_call cdr3_length cdr3_aa
TRBJ1-2 TRBV7-9 11 CASSPGSGYTF
TRBJ2-3 TRBV25-1 15 CASQFRQESTDTQYF
TRBJ1-4 TRBV7-3 13 CASSPRGGEKLFF
TRBJ1-1 TRBV7-3 13 CASSLQGGPEAFF
TRBJ1-4 TRBV4-2 17 CASSQEGGRGRREKLFF
TRBJ2-5 TRBV20-1 11 CSARSPETQYF
TRBJ1-5 TRBV10-3 14 CAISAGSDNQPQHF
TRBJ2-1 TRBV5-1 14 CASSLGGEIFEQFF
TRBJ1-2 TRBV30 14 CAWSVAGTGGGYTF
TRBJ2-3 TRBV6-6 16 CASSSRGRLNRDTQYF
TRBJ2-4 TRBV7-9 15 CASSTGERAKNIQYF